The entry below gives a single TCR beta chain sequence along with its context. Authors' analysis steps: The assay estimated nucleated cells by amplifying reference gene primers. Libraries were prepared by immunoSEQ multiplex PCR; TCRdb keeps only in-frame clonotypes and omits some of them. That table is the source of V, J and clone size, and D and trimming were worked out from the DNA. The data contain some 170,000 clones, 87% of them singletons. These data belong to a study of blood T cell repertoires in COVID-19. Study context: Collection of acute and convalescent COVID-19 samples took place in the United States, Italy and Spain. T cells, B-cell-depleted T cells, or PBMCs supplied cDNA or gDNA.

The sequence came from a woman between 55 and 75 years old who had recovered from COVID-19. Sequencing used peripheral blood.

The CDR3 reads CASSRHGYEQYF. Here the CDR3 DNA reads TGTGCCAGCAGCAGACATGGTTACGAGCAGTACTTC. The V and J genes are TRBV3-1 (or the pseudogene TRBV3-2) and TRBJ2-7; D gene unclear. Trimming shortened V by 5 bases and J by 4 bases, and 9 bases separated the two germline ends. The germline gives CDR1 LGHDT, CDR2 YNNKEL (reference sequence). There are 12 residues in the CDR3.